The following is a TCR beta chain sequence with its context. The target antigen is unknown. The data are from a study of CD8+ T cells in alopecia areata. Looking at the study overall: Each of the treated patients was given oral tofacitinib, 5 to 10 mg twice daily, for moderate-to-severe alopecia areata. Tofacitinib ran for 6 to 18 months before 6 months off drug.

V lost 0 bases and J 3 bases, leaving 6 bases between the germline ends. The CDR3 contains 12 residues. Looked up from germline, CDR1 is SQVTM and CDR2 is ANQGSEA. The authors extracted RNA and reverse transcribed it into cDNA as the sequencing template. The data were produced by immunoSEQ multiplex PCR, yet TCRdb's version contains in-frame clones alone and is incomplete. The sample lists approximately 300,000 clones, 55% to 70% occurring once. Points from the study as a whole: Many of the expanded lesional clones endured in scalp and blood while on tofacitinib. Having just one nonresponder leaves the connection between baseline CD8+ expansion and response unresolved.

Treatment: oral pan-JAK inhibitor, 5-10 mg twice daily. Sample: CD4+ T cells sorted from blood, taken at week 24, from a patient treated with tofacitinib. The receptor was derived from a human donor with alopecia areata. The chain uses TRBV29-1 and TRBJ2-7, with D maybe TRBD1 (5 bases). The CDR3 protein is CSVEDTGYEQYF. In DNA, the CDR3 is TGCAGCGTTGAAGACACAGGCTACGAGCAGTACTTC.